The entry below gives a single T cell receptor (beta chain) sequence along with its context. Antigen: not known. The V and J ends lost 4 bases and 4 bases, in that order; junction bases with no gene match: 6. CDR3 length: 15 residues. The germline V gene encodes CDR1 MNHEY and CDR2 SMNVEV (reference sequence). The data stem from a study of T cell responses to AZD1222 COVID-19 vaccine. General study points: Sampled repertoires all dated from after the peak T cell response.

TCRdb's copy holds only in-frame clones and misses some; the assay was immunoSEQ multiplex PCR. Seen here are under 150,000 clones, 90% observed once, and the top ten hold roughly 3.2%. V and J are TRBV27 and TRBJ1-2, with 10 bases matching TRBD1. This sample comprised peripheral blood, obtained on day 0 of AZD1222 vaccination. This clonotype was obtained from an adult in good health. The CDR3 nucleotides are TGTGCCAGCAGTTCCCCGGGACAGGGGAGCTATGGCTACACCTTC. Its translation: CASSSPGQGSYGYTF.